The sequence of this T cell receptor beta chain was determined in a study of technical replicates of blood from a handful of donors. Assay used: immunoSEQ multiplex PCR; TCRdb lists only in-frame clones, some missing. The table includes tens of thousands of clones, 90% to 97% detected once. This clone was detected once. The source is a human donor in good health. The sequenced sample consisted of T cells isolated from PBMCs.

CDR3 sequence reads: CAISERRQDSNSPLHF. The DNA for the CDR3 is TGTGCCATCAGTGAACGACGACAGGACTCGAATTCACCCCTCCACTTT. The chain recombines TRBV10-3 with TRBJ1-6, with D possibly being TRBD1 (6 bases). CDR1 is ENHRY and CDR2 is SYGVKD in the germline V gene. This CDR3 is built from 16 residues. V dropped 3 bases and J dropped 7 bases, with 16 bases sitting between them.